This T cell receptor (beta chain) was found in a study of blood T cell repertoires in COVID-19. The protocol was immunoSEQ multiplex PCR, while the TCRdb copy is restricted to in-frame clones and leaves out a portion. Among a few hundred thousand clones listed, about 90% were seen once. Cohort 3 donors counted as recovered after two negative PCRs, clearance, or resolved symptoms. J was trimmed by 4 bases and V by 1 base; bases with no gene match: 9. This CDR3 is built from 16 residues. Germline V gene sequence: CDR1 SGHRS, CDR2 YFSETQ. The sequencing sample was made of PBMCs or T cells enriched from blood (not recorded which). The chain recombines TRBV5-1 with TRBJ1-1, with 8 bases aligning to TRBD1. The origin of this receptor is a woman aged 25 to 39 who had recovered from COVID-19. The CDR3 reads CASSLSIAGGTTEAFF. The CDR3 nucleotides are TGCGCCAGCAGCTTGAGTATCGCAGGGGGCACCACTGAAGCTTTCTTT.